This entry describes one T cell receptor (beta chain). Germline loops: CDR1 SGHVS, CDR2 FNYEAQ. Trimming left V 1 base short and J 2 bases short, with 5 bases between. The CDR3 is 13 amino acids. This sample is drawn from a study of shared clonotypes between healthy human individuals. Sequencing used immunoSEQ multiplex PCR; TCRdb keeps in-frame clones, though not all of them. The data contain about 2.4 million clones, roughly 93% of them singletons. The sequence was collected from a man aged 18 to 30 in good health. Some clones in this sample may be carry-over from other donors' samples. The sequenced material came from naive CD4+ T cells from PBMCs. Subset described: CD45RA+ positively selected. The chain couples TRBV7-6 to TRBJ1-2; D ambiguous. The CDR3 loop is CASSLERNYGYTF. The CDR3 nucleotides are TGTGCCAGCAGCTTAGAACGGAACTATGGCTACACCTTC.